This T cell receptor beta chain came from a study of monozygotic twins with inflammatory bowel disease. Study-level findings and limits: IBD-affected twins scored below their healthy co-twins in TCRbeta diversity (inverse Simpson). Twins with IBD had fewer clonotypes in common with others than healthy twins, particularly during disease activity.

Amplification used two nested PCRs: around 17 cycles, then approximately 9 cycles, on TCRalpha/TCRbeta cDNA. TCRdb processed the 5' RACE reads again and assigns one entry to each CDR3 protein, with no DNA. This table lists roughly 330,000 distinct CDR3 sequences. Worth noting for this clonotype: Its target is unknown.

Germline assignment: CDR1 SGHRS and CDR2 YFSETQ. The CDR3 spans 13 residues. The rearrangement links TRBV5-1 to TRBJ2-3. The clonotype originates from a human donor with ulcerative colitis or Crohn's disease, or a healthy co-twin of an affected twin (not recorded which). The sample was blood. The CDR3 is CASSLGGTDTQYF. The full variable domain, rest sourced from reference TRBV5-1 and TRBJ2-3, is KAGVTQTPRYLIKTRGQQVTLSCSPISGHRSVSWYQQTPGQGLQFLFEYFSETQRNKGNFPGRFSGRQFSNSRSEMNVSTLELGDSALYLCASSLGGTDTQYFGPGTRLTVL.